The 7 T cell receptor beta chains listed next were all sequenced from one sample in a study of Graves' ophthalmopathy and Graves' hyperthyroidism. Amplification from RNA transcripts yielded the TCR beta CDR3 regions. RT-PCR in the first round used HTBI primers; a second-round multiplex PCR followed. TCRdb redid the calling of the multiplex PCR reads with MiXCR, one entry per CDR3 protein. The sample consists of 450,000 to 600,000 distinct CDR3 sequences, under 45% of them appearing once. Material: peripheral blood or thyroid tissue (not recorded which). The receptors were gathered from an adult man with Graves' hyperthyroidism.

This clonotype came up a few times. The chain carries TRBV7-8 and TRBJ2-3; perhaps D is TRBD1 or TRBD2 (6 bases each). There are 14 residues in the CDR3. The V end lost 2 bases, the J end lost 5 bases, and 11 bases lay between the germline ends. Germline CDR1 reads SGHVS; CDR2 reads FQNEAQ. The CDR3 DNA reads as TGTGCCAGCAGCTTACAGGGGAGGATAGATACGCAGTATTTT. Amino acids: CASSLQGRIDTQYF.

In this sample, this clonotype turned up many times. The rearrangement joins TRBV10-1 to TRBJ1-5; D call uncertain. The germline V and J ends were trimmed by 0 bases and 2 bases, with 2 bases remaining between them. Germline lookup yields CDR1 WNHNN and CDR2 SYGVQD (reference sequence). The CDR3 is 13 residues long. The CDR3 reads CASSESGNQPQHF. For the CDR3, the DNA is TGCGCCAGCAGTGAGTCCGGCAATCAGCCCCAGCATTTT.

This clonotype came up a few times. The chain recombines TRBV6-4 with TRBJ2-5; D unclear. This CDR3 is 15 amino acids long. V was trimmed by 8 bases and J by 2 bases, leaving 18 bases between them. Germline loops: CDR1 MRHNA, CDR2 SNTAGT. The chain's CDR3 is CASSPLPTVQETQYF. In DNA form, the CDR3 reads TGTGCCAGCTCACCACTCCCTACGGTTCAAGAGACCCAGTACTTC.

There are many counts of this clonotype. The chain employs TRBV2 and TRBJ2-7, with D unresolved. This CDR3 is built from 14 residues. Germline V gene data show CDR1 as SNHLY and CDR2 as FYNNEI. Trimming shortened V by 2 bases and J by 0 bases, and 8 bases separated the two germline ends. The CDR3 coding sequence is TGTGCCAGCAGTGAAAGGGCTAGCTCCTACGAGCAGTACTTC. Translating gives CASSERASSYEQYF.

The CDR3: CASSLSPLNTEAFF. CDR3 sequence (DNA): TGTGCCAGCAGTTTATCGCCACTGAACACTGAAGCTTTCTTT. This chain uses TRBV27 with TRBJ1-1; no clear D gene. The CDR3 totals 14 residues. With 0 bases removed from V and 0 bases from J, the gap between germline ends came to 5 bases. From germline, CDR1 is MNHEY and CDR2 SMNVEV (reference sequence).

This clonotype has ten or more counts. This chain joins TRBV5-1 and TRBJ1-6, with D perhaps TRBD1 (6 bases). Germline V lookup: CDR1 SGHRS, CDR2 YFSETQ. The germline V and J ends were trimmed by 4 bases and 8 bases, with 10 bases remaining between them. This CDR3 is built from 13 residues. CDR3 sequence reads: CASSVDSYSPLHF. CDR3 bases: TGCGCCAGCAGCGTGGACAGCTATTCACCCCTCCACTTT.

This clonotype has only a few counts. This rearrangement joins TRBV20-1 to TRBJ1-2; D is undetermined. Trimming stripped 4 bases from V and 8 bases from J, with 8 bases between. Per the germline V gene, CDR1 is DFQATT and CDR2 is SNEGSKA (reference sequence). The CDR3 sequence is 10 residues long. The CDR3 loop reads CSAKGYGYTF. The CDR3 DNA follows: TGCAGTGCTAAGGGATACGGCTACACCTTC.